Presented here are 20 T cell receptor beta chains from one specimen sequenced in a study of blood T cells in healthy people across ages. For the second PCR, which ran for 7 to 11 cycles, a sample-barcoded 5' primer and a J-beta primer mix were used. One entry per CDR3 protein results from TCRdb running MiXCR on the 5' RACE reads. In the table there are around 1,500,000 distinct CDR3 sequences, roughly 45% of which are singletons. The sequenced material came from blood. The receptors shown here come from a woman between 18 and 29 years old in good health.

J is TRBJ1-2 and V is TRBV24-1; unclear D gene. The V gene lost 2 bases and the J gene lost 7 bases, with 1 base spanning the gap. CDR1 and CDR2 from the germline V gene are KGHDR and SFDVKD. The CDR3 covers 10 residues. CDR3 in DNA: TGTGCCACCAGTGATTGTGGCTACACCTTC. Translation gives CATSDCGYTF.

This clonotype showed up just a few times. The chain uses TRBV20-1 and TRBJ2-2; D not certain. From germline, CDR1 is DFQATT and CDR2 SNEGSKA (reference sequence). This CDR3 contains 16 residues. The V end lost 3 bases, the J end lost 0 bases, and 14 bases lay between the germline ends. The CDR3 nucleotides read TGCAGTGCTAGGTCGATCTTGGGTTCGAACACCGGGGAGCTGTTTTTT. Translating gives CSARSILGSNTGELFF.

The genes are TRBV12-3 or TRBV12-4 and TRBJ1-5; 7 nucleotides agree with TRBD1. This CDR3 is 14 amino acids long. V shed 5 bases, J shed 7 bases, and the junction held 8 bases outside the gene matches. DNA for the CDR3: TGTGCCAGCAGTGGGACAGCCTTCGGCCAGCCCCAGCATTTT. Translated: CASSGTAFGQPQHF.

The V gene is TRBV5-1, the J gene TRBJ1-1; D is ambiguous. V shed 4 bases and J shed 6 bases, with 16 bases lying between them. The germline CDR1 and CDR2 sequences are SGHRS and YFSETQ. CDR3 length: 14 amino acids. The CDR3 sequence is CASSVDLLTAEAFF. The CDR3 DNA is TGCGCCAGCAGCGTGGATCTTCTGACGGCTGAAGCTTTCTTT.

This clonotype has a handful of counts. This rearrangement joins TRBV12-3 or TRBV12-4 to TRBJ1-1, with 7 nucleotides matching TRBD1. The CDR3 is 12 residues long. Unmatched junction bases numbered 2, after V lost 6 bases and J lost 4 bases. DNA of the CDR3: TGTGCCAGCAGGACAGGGAGCACTGAAGCTTTCTTT. This encodes CASRTGSTEAFF.

V and J are TRBV20-1 and TRBJ2-1; 8 bases fit TRBD2. The J call may be faulty, since TRBJ2-7 better matches the DNA end. The germline CDR1 and CDR2 sequences are DFQATT and SNEGSKA (reference sequence). The CDR3 extends over 16 amino acids. CDR3 sequence: CSASDPGTRLYNEQYF. In nucleotides, the CDR3 is TGCAGTGCCAGTGATCCCGGGACTAGACTATACAATGAGCAGTACTTC.

The chain uses TRBV2 and TRBJ2-5, with 11 bases aligning to TRBD2. After removal of 2 bases from V and 2 bases from J, the junction contained 7 bases not matched to a gene. This CDR3 region has 17 residues. Per germline, CDR1 SNHLY and CDR2 FYNNEI. The CDR3: CASSESAASGGQETQYF. The CDR3 nucleotides are TGTGCCAGCAGTGAATCCGCAGCTAGCGGGGGGCAAGAGACCCAGTACTTC. Full variable domain (rest looked up from reference TRBV2 and TRBJ2-5): EPEVTQTPSHQVTQMGQEVILRCVPISNHLYFYWYRQILGQKVEFLVSFYNNEISEKSEIFDDQFSVERPDGSNFTLKIRSTKLEDSAMYFCASSESAASGGQETQYFGPGTRLLVL.

The chain combines TRBV5-5 with TRBJ2-1; 7 nucleotides agree with TRBD2. The ends lost 0 bases at V and 4 bases at J; junction bases unmatched: 4. CDR3 size: 15 residues. CDR1 is SGHKS, CDR2 YYEKEE, per germline (reference sequence). Written as DNA, the CDR3 is TGTGCCAGCAGCTTGGCCCAGCGGGGTTACAATGAGCAGTTCTTC. As protein: CASSLAQRGYNEQFF.

This clonotype was observed a few times. A read error is possible here, since a much larger clone lies one base away. The V call is TRBV3-1, the J call TRBJ2-1; 8 nucleotides line up with TRBD2. The end of the DNA aligns better with TRBJ2-7, so the J call may be wrong. Germline V gene sequence: CDR1 LGHDT, CDR2 YNNKEL (reference sequence). This CDR3 region has 16 residues. CDR3 loop: CASSPGVSGGHNEQYF. The DNA of the CDR3 is TGTGCCAGCAGCCCGGGAGTCAGCGGGGGTCACAATGAGCAGTACTTC.

The chain combines TRBV5-6 with TRBJ2-1, with 9 positions matching TRBD1. Per germline, CDR1 SGHDT and CDR2 YYEEEE. This CDR3 region has 13 residues. V gave up 1 base and J gave up 8 bases; unmatched junction bases: 1. For the CDR3, the DNA is TGTGCCAGCAGCTTGACAGGGGGCCATGAGCAGTTCTTC. Residues: CASSLTGGHEQFF.

This sequence joins TRBV7-2 and TRBJ2-4; D may be TRBD1 (5 bases). The DNA end is a closer match to TRBJ2-5, so the J assignment may be wrong. CDR1 and CDR2 (germline): SGHTA, FQGNSA. The CDR3 is 14 amino acids. CDR3 in amino acids: CASSPAWGGETQYF. The CDR3 nucleotides are TGTGCCAGCAGCCCCGCTTGGGGCGGAGAGACCCAGTACTTC.

The gene calls are TRBV28 and TRBJ2-5; the D gene is possibly TRBD2 (6 bases). This CDR3 has 14 residues. Germline V CDR1 and CDR2: MDHEN, SYDVKM. Trimming took off 4 bases at V and 11 bases at J, with 20 bases between the two ends. This chain's CDR3 is CASSSGTPVDEQYF. CDR3 DNA sequence: TGTGCCAGCAGTTCCGGGACTCCCGTAGATGAGCAGTACTTC.

The V gene is TRBV12-3 or TRBV12-4, the J gene TRBJ1-1; D may be TRBD1 (5 bases). There are 15 residues in the CDR3. Trimming took off 6 bases at V and 4 bases at J, with 18 bases between the two ends. Written as DNA, the CDR3 is TGTGCCAGCAGGGATGTACAGGCGGGTGCCACTGAAGCTTTCTTT. Translating gives CASRDVQAGATEAFF.

The chain recombines TRBV27 with TRBJ2-5; 8 bases are shared with TRBD2. J was trimmed by 2 bases and V by 3 bases; bases with no gene match: 11. This CDR3 has 17 amino acids. Germline V lookup: CDR1 MNHEY, CDR2 SMNVEV (reference sequence). The CDR3 reads CASSFLTQVAGQETQYF. The CDR3 coding sequence is TGTGCCAGCAGTTTTCTAACGCAGGTAGCGGGGCAAGAGACCCAGTACTTC.

This clonotype was counted only a few times. This chain uses TRBV4-1 with TRBJ2-5, with 8 positions matching TRBD2. CDR3 size: 16 residues. CDR1 is MGHRA and CDR2 is YSYEKL in the germline V gene. V dropped 2 bases and J dropped 1; count of bases not matched to a gene: 6. This chain's CDR3 is CASSQLSGGLQETQYF. CDR3 nucleotide sequence: TGCGCCAGCAGCCAACTCAGCGGGGGACTCCAAGAGACCCAGTACTTC.

The chain couples TRBV7-7 to TRBJ2-1; possible D gene TRBD1, 6 bases. Per the germline V gene, CDR1 is SSHAT and CDR2 is FNYEAQ (reference sequence). V lost 5 bases, J lost 1 base, and 12 bases lay in between. CDR3 length: 15 residues. As DNA, the CDR3 is TGTGCCAGCAGCCGGGACAAAGGGTCCTACAATGAGCAGTTCTTC. Translation: CASSRDKGSYNEQFF.

Many counts were recorded for this clonotype. The V and J genes are TRBV7-2 and TRBJ2-1; the D gene is possibly TRBD2 (6 bases). V was cut by 3 bases and J by 5 bases, with 8 bases left in between. The CDR3 has 13 residues. Per the germline V gene, CDR1 is SGHTA and CDR2 is FQGNSA. The DNA of the CDR3 is TGTGCCAGCAGCTTGGGGACTCACAATGAGCAGTTCTTC. The encoded protein is CASSLGTHNEQFF.

This rearrangement joins TRBV15 to TRBJ1-2; D is unclear. The length of the CDR3 is 16 residues. V dropped 0 bases and J dropped 4 bases, with 15 bases sitting between them. Germline V lookup: CDR1 LNHNV, CDR2 YYDKDF (reference sequence). The CDR3 reads CATSRDRAGNPYGYTF. As DNA, the CDR3 is TGTGCCACCAGCAGAGATCGGGCAGGAAACCCCTATGGCTACACCTTC.

The chain couples TRBV7-9 to TRBJ2-7; 7 bases map to TRBD1. Trimming removed 4 bases from V and 3 bases from J; junction bases left unmatched: 6. Germline values: CDR1 SEHNR, CDR2 FQNEAQ (reference sequence). The CDR3 is made up of 14 amino acids. Here the CDR3 reads CASSSNRGFYEQYF. The DNA for the CDR3 is TGTGCCAGCAGCTCTAACAGGGGATTCTACGAGCAGTACTTC. The full variable domain, its missing parts supplied by reference TRBV7-9 and TRBJ2-7, is DTGVSQNPRHKITKRGQNVTFRCDPISEHNRLYWYRQTLGQGPEFLTYFQNEAQLEKSRLLSDRFSAERPKGSFSTLEIQRTEQGDSAMYLCASSSNRGFYEQYFGPGTRLTVT.

This clonotype came up a few times. The genes are TRBV7-9 and TRBJ1-4, with D possibly matching TRBD1 (6 bases). This CDR3 spans 16 amino acids. Germline V gene data show CDR1 as SEHNR and CDR2 as FQNEAQ (reference sequence). The ends were cut back, 5 bases at V and 8 bases at J, with 21 bases in the middle. This chain's CDR3 is CASSHQYRVELEKLFF. The CDR3 nucleotides are TGTGCCAGCAGCCACCAATACAGGGTGGAATTGGAAAAACTGTTTTTT.